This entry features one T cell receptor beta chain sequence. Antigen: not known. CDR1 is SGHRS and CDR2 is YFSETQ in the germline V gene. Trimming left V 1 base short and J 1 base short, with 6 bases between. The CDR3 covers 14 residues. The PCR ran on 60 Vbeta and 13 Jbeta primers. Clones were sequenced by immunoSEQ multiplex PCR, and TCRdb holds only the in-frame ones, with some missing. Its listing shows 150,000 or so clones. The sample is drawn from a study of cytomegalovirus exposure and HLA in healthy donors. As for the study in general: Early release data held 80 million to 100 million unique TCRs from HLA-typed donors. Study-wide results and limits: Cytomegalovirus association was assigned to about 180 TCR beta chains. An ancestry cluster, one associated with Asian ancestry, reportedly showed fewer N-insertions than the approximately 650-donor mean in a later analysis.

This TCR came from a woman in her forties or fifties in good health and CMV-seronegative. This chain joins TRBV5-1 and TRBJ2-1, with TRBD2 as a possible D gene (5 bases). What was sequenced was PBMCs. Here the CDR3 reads CASSLRESYNEQFF. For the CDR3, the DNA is TGCGCCAGCAGCTTGCGGGAATCCTACAATGAGCAGTTCTTC.